This T cell receptor beta chain was identified during a study of cytomegalovirus exposure and HLA in healthy donors. Overall study: Of all 400 or so donors who were genotyped, about 84% belonged to the Caucasian-associated ancestry cluster. Overall study results and limits: According to the study, 160 or so TCR beta chains were cytomegalovirus-associated. A later analysis found that most CMV-associated TCR beta chains appeared HLA-restricted.

The CDR3 covers 15 residues. CDR1 MNHEY and CDR2 SVGAGI come from the germline V gene. Concerning this clone itself: What it recognizes is unknown.

PCR primers comprised 60 Vbeta and 13 Jbeta primers. Using immunoSEQ multiplex PCR, the repertoire was profiled, and TCRdb retains in-frame clones only, with some absent. The specimen's table records 68,000 or so clones. The material sequenced was PBMCs. This chain uses TRBV6-5 with TRBJ2-5; possible D gene TRBD1, 6 bases. The closer fit of TRBJ2-7 to the DNA end suggests the J call may be wrong. The sequence came from a boy aged 5-17 years in good health and CMV-seronegative. CDR3 sequence reads: CASSLRPEGVYEQYF. The DNA of the CDR3 is TGTGCCAGCAGCCTCAGACCAGAGGGGGTCTACGAGCAGTACTTC.